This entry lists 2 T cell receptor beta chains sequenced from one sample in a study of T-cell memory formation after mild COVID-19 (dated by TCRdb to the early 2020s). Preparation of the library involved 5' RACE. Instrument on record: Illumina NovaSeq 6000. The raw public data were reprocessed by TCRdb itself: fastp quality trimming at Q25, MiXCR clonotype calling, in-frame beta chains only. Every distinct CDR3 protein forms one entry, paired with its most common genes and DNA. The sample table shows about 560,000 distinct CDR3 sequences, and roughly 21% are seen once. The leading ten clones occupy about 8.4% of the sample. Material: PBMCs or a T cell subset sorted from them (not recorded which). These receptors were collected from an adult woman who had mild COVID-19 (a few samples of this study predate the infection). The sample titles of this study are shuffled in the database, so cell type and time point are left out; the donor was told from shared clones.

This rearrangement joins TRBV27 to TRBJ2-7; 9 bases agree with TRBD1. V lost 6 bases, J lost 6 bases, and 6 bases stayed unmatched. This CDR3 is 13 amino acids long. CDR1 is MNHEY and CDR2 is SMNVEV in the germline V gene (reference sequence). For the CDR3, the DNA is TGTGCCAGCAGCCCCGGGACAGGGACCGAGCAGTACTTC. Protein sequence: CASSPGTGTEQYF.

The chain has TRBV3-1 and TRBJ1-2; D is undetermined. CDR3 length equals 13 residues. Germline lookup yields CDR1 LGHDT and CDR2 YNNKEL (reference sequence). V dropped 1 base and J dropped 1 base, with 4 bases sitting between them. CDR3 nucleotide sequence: TGTGCCAGCAGCCAAGTCAGTAACTATGGCTACACCTTC. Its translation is CASSQVSNYGYTF. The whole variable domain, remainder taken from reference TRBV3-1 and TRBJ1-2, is DTAVSQTPKYLVTQMGNDKSIKCEQNLGHDTMYWYKQDSKKFLKIMFSYNNKELIINETVPNRFSPKSPDKAHLNLHINSLELGDSAVYFCASSQVSNYGYTFGSGTRLTVV.